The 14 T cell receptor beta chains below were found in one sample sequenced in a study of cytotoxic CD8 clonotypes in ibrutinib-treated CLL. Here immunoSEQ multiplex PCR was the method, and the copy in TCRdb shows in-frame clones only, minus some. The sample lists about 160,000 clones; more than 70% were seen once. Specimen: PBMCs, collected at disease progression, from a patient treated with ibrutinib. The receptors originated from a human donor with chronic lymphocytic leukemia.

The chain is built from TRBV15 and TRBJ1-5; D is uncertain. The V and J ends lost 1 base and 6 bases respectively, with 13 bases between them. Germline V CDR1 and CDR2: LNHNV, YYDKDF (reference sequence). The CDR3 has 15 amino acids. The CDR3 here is CATSRGPGNSQPQHF. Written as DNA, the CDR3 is TGTGCCACCAGCAGAGGCCCCGGGAACAGTCAGCCCCAGCATTTT.

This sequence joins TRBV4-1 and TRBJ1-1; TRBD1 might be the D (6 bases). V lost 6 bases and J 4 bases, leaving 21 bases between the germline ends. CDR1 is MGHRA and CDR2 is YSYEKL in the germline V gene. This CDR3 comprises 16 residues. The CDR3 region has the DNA TGCGCCAGCAGGGGCAACAGGGAGATCCGGGGCACTGAAGCTTTCTTT. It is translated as CASRGNREIRGTEAFF.

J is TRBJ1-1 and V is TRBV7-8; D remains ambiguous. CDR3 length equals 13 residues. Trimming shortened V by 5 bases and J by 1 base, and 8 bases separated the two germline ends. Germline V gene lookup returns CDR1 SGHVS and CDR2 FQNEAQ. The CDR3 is CASSLNRNTEAFF. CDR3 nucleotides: TGTGCCAGCAGCCTGAACAGGAACACTGAAGCTTTCTTT.

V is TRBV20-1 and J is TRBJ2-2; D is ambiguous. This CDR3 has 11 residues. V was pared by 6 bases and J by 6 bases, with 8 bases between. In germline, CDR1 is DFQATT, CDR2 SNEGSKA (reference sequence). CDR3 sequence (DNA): TGCAGTGCCGCCTGGTCCGGGGAGCTGTTTTTT. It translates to CSAAWSGELFF.

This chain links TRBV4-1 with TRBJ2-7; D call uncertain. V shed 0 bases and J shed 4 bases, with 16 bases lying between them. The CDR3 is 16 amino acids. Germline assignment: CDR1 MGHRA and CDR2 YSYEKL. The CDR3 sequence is CASSQEFRPDGYEQYF. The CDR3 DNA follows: TGCGCCAGCAGCCAAGAGTTCAGGCCCGATGGGTACGAGCAGTACTTC.

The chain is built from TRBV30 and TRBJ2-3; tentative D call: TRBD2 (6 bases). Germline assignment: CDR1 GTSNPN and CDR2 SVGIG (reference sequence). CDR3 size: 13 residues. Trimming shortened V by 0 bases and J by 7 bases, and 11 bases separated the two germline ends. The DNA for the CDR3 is TGTGCCTGGAGTGTATCGGGGGTCTATACGCAGTATTTT. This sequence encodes CAWSVSGVYTQYF.

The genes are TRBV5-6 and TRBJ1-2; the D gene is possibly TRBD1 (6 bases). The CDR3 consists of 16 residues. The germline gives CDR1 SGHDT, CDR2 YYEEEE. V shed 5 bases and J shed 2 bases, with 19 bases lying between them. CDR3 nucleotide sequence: TGTGCCAGCAGTTACCCGGACAGAAGAGAAAACTATGGCTACACCTTC. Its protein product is CASSYPDRRENYGYTF.

The CDR3 coding sequence is TGTGCCAGCAGTTGGGGGACAGGGAACACTGAAGCTTTCTTT. Residues: CASSWGTGNTEAFF. The chain carries TRBV6-5 and TRBJ1-1; 8 positions agree with TRBD1. The ends lost 4 bases at V and 1 base at J; junction bases unmatched: 2. The CDR3 covers 14 residues. Looked up from germline, CDR1 is MNHEY and CDR2 is SVGAGI.

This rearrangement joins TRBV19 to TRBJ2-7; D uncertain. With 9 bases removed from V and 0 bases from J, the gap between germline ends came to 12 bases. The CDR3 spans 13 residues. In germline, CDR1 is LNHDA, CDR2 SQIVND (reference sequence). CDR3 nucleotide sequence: TGTGCCAGCACGTCCATCGGCTCCTACGAGCAGTACTTC. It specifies CASTSIGSYEQYF.

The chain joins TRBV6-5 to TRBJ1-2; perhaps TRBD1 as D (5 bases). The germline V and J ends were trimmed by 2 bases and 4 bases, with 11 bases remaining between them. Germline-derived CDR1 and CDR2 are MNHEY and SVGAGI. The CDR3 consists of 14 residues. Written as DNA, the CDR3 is TGTGCCAGCAGTTACCGGGAAGGGGTCTATGGCTACACCTTC. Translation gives CASSYREGVYGYTF.

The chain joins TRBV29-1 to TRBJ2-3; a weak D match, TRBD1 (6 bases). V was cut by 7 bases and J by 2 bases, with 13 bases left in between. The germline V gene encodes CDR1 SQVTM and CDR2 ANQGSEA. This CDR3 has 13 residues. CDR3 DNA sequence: TGCAGCGCACAGGGTGTGGTCACAGATACGCAGTATTTT. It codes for CSAQGVVTDTQYF.

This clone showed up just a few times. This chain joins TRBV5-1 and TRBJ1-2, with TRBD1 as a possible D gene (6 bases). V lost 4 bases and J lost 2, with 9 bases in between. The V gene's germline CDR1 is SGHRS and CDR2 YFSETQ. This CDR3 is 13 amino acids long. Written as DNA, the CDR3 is TGCGCCAGCAGCCGAGGGACAAACTATGGCTACACCTTC. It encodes CASSRGTNYGYTF.

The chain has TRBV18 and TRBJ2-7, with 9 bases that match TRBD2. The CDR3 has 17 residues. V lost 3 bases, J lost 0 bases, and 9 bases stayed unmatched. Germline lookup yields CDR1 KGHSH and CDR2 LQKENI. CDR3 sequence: CASSPAGGASSSYEQYF. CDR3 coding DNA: TGTGCCAGCTCACCCGCGGGGGGGGCGTCGAGCTCCTACGAGCAGTACTTC. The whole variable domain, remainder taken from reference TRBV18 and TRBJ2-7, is NAGVMQNPRHLVRRRGQEARLRCSPMKGHSHVYWYRQLPEEGLKFMVYLQKENIIDESGMPKERFSAEFPKEGPSILRIQQVVRGDSAAYFCASSPAGGASSSYEQYFGPGTRLTVT.

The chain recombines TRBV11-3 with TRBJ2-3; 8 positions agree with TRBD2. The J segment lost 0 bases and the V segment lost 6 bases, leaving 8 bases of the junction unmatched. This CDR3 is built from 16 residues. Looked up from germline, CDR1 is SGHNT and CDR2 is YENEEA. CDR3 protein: CASSPASGLSTDTQYF. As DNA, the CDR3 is TGTGCCAGCAGTCCAGCTAGCGGGCTTAGCACAGATACGCAGTATTTT.